The 25 T cell receptor beta chains below all came from one sample that was sequenced in a study of cytomegalovirus exposure and HLA in healthy donors. The PCR made use of 60 Vbeta and 13 Jbeta primers. Measured with immunoSEQ multiplex PCR; TCRdb has only the in-frame clones, and not every one. This table holds fewer than 250,000 clones, 81% found once. The source material was PBMCs. The source of these receptors is a man aged 35-49 years in good health and CMV-seropositive.

The chain links TRBV2 to TRBJ1-2; D is undetermined. The CDR3 has 12 residues. V was cut by 7 bases and J by 5 bases, with 11 bases left in between. From germline, CDR1 is SNHLY and CDR2 FYNNEI. This chain's CDR3 is CASTAGGYGYTF. The DNA of the CDR3 is TGTGCCAGCACTGCGGGTGGGTATGGCTACACCTTC.

This clone was seen just once. This sequence joins TRBV7-2 and TRBJ2-3, with TRBD2 identical over 12 bases. Germline loops: CDR1 SGHTA, CDR2 FQGNSA. J gave up 6 bases and V 3 bases, and 4 bases lay outside the gene matches. This CDR3 has 15 residues. CDR3 bases: TGTGCCAGCAGCTTTGGACTAGCGGGATCGGATACGCAGTATTTT. This codes for CASSFGLAGSDTQYF.

The chain links TRBV7-2 to TRBJ1-1, with D perhaps matching TRBD1 (6 bases). The CDR3 spans 13 residues. Trimming took 0 bases from V and 8 from J, leaving 10 bases between them. Germline assignment: CDR1 SGHTA and CDR2 FQGNSA. The chain's CDR3 is CASSLAGDREAFF. In nucleotides, the CDR3 is TGTGCCAGCAGCTTAGCTGGCGACAGGGAAGCTTTCTTT.

The rearrangement links TRBV18 to TRBJ2-1; TRBD2 matches at 11 bases. Germline trimming cut 3 bases from V and 7 bases from J; bases unmatched to any gene: 5. CDR1 is KGHSH and CDR2 is LQKENI in the germline V gene. CDR3 size: 15 residues. In nucleotides, the CDR3 is TGTGCCAGCTCACCTCTAGCGGGGGGAAGTAATGAGCAGTTCTTC. This codes for CASSPLAGGSNEQFF. Drawing the rest from reference TRBV18 and TRBJ2-1, the complete variable domain is NAGVMQNPRHLVRRRGQEARLRCSPMKGHSHVYWYRQLPEEGLKFMVYLQKENIIDESGMPKERFSAEFPKEGPSILRIQQVVRGDSAAYFCASSPLAGGSNEQFFGPGTRLTVL.

The chain is built from TRBV18 and TRBJ1-5, with 9 bases lining up with TRBD1. The CDR3 has 16 amino acids. Germline trimming cut 3 bases from V and 5 bases from J; bases unmatched to any gene: 8. Looked up from germline, CDR1 is KGHSH and CDR2 is LQKENI. CDR3 region: CASSPGQGEGYQPQHF. The CDR3 DNA is TGTGCCAGCTCACCGGGACAGGGCGAAGGATATCAGCCCCAGCATTTT.

CDR3 sequence (DNA): TGTGCCAGCAGCGACGACAGGACAAGCGATGAGCAGTTCTTC. This translates into CASSDDRTSDEQFF. The chain links TRBV7-9 to TRBJ2-1; D is perhaps TRBD1 (6 bases). V was cut by 5 bases and J by 8 bases, with 16 bases left in between. This CDR3 has 14 amino acids. CDR1 is SEHNR, CDR2 FQNEAQ, per germline (reference sequence).

The chain couples TRBV11-2 to TRBJ2-7, with TRBD2 identical over 8 bases. The CDR3 runs 15 residues. In germline, CDR1 is SGHAT, CDR2 FQNNGV. V lost 4 bases and J lost 2; bases outside the gene matches: 7. This chain's CDR3 is CASSSQAGGTYEQYF. The DNA for the CDR3 is TGTGCCAGCAGCTCCCAGGCGGGGGGCACCTACGAGCAGTACTTC.

J is TRBJ2-6 and V is TRBV7-2; D is possibly TRBD1 (5 bases). The CDR3 is 16 residues long. Germline V gives CDR1 SGHTA, CDR2 FQGNSA. V dropped 0 bases and J dropped 2 bases, with 8 bases sitting between them. CDR3 sequence reads: CASSLAAGTGANVLTF. CDR3 sequence (DNA): TGTGCCAGCAGCTTAGCGGCAGGGACTGGGGCCAACGTCCTGACTTTC.

The chain carries TRBV29-1 and TRBJ2-2, with 12 bases lining up with TRBD2. Germline V gene lookup returns CDR1 SQVTM and CDR2 ANQGSEA. V was pared by 3 bases and J by 4 bases, with 12 bases of the junction left unmatched. This CDR3 comprises 18 residues. CDR3 bases: TGCAGCGTTGACCCTGGGCTAGCGGGAGGGCCGGGCACCGGGGAGCTGTTTTTT. The encoded protein is CSVDPGLAGGPGTGELFF.

V gene TRBV29-1 combines with J gene TRBJ2-5, with D possibly being TRBD1 (6 bases). This CDR3 spans 13 amino acids. Per the germline V gene, CDR1 is SQVTM and CDR2 is ANQGSEA. The V and J ends lost 2 bases and 5 bases respectively, with 12 bases between them. CDR3 protein: CSVENRVVETQYF. CDR3 DNA sequence: TGCAGCGTTGAAAACAGGGTGGTGGAGACCCAGTACTTC.

On this clone: Within the sample, other DNA sequences also encode this same CDR3. The J gene is TRBJ2-3, the V gene TRBV11-2; TRBD2 agrees at 8 bases. CDR3 size: 14 residues. Germline CDR1 is SGHAT and CDR2 is FQNNGV. Trimming cost V 5 bases and J 5 bases; bases outside gene matches: 6. The DNA of the CDR3 is TGTGCCAGCAGCCTCGGACTAGCTGGAGATACGCAGTATTTT. It specifies CASSLGLAGDTQYF. Based on the CDR3 plus reference TRBV11-2 and TRBJ2-3, the full variable domain is EAGVAQSPRYKIIEKRQSVAFWCNPISGHATLYWYQQILGQGPKLLIQFQNNGVVDDSQLPKDRFSAERLKGVDSTLKIQPAKLEDSAVYLCASSLGLAGDTQYFGPGTRLTVL.

In this sample, this clone turned up a few times. This chain uses TRBV30 with TRBJ1-4; TRBD1 aligns across 7 bases. Germline CDR1 GTSNPN, CDR2 SVGIG (reference sequence). The CDR3 is 15 residues long. V shed 5 bases and J 6 bases; nucleotides not matched to a gene: 12. CDR3 residues: CAWRNPQGVDEKLFF. CDR3 DNA: TGTGCCTGGCGAAATCCCCAGGGGGTAGATGAAAAACTGTTTTTT. Drawing the rest from reference TRBV30 and TRBJ1-4, the complete variable domain is SQTIHQWPATLVQPVGSPLSLECTVEGTSNPNLYWYRQAAGRGLQLLFYSVGIGQISSEVPQNLSASRPQDRQFILSSKKLLLSDSGFYLCAWRNPQGVDEKLFFGSGTQLSVL.

The V gene is TRBV9, the J gene TRBJ2-1, with 7 nucleotides matching TRBD1. J lost 5 bases, V lost 0 bases, and 5 bases had no gene match. CDR1 is SGDLS, CDR2 YYNGEE, per germline. The CDR3 has 15 amino acids. Here the CDR3 DNA reads TGTGCCAGCAGCGTAGGAACAGGGGTCAACAATGAGCAGTTCTTC. Protein sequence: CASSVGTGVNNEQFF.

In this sample, this clone turned up a few times. The chain employs TRBV6-5 and TRBJ2-1, with D unclear. The length of the CDR3 is 14 residues. Trimming shortened V by 6 bases and J by 1 base, and 10 bases separated the two germline ends. In germline, CDR1 is MNHEY, CDR2 SVGAGI. CDR3 residues: CASRRSNSYNEQFF. CDR3 in DNA: TGTGCCAGCAGAAGAAGCAATTCCTACAATGAGCAGTTCTTC.

V usage is TRBV14 and J usage is TRBJ2-5; TRBD2 might be the D (6 bases). The CDR3 is 13 amino acids. Trimming took off 6 bases at V and 2 bases at J, with 10 bases between the two ends. Germline V gives CDR1 SGHDN, CDR2 FVKESK. The CDR3 is CASRGTVQETQYF. CDR3 in DNA: TGTGCCAGCAGGGGGACTGTACAAGAGACCCAGTACTTC.

This clone has a handful of counts. This chain connects TRBV5-5 to TRBJ2-2; a possible D gene is TRBD1 (6 bases). CDR1 SGHKS and CDR2 YYEKEE come from the germline V gene (reference sequence). The CDR3 contains 15 residues. Trimming cost V 1 base and J 0 bases, with 7 bases left between them. The CDR3: CASSLQGTNTGELFF. The CDR3 DNA reads TGTGCCAGCAGCTTGCAGGGGACGAACACCGGGGAGCTGTTTTTT.

CDR3 residues: CASSSAAGRDYNEQFF. The CDR3 nucleotides are TGTGCCAGCAGTTCCGCGGCGGGAAGAGACTACAATGAGCAGTTCTTC. The chain uses TRBV28 and TRBJ2-1; D might be TRBD2 (6 bases). The CDR3 sequence is 16 residues long. V shed 4 bases and J shed 3 bases, with 16 bases lying between them. Germline assignment: CDR1 MDHEN and CDR2 SYDVKM.

The V call is TRBV9, the J call TRBJ1-2; 7 bases align to TRBD1. Germline values: CDR1 SGDLS, CDR2 YYNGEE. The CDR3 covers 15 residues. With V trimmed by 4 bases and J by 4 bases, 10 bases remained unmatched. The CDR3 coding sequence is TGTGCCAGCAGCTCGCGACAGGGAATAGTCTATGGCTACACCTTC. It encodes CASSSRQGIVYGYTF.

The chain carries TRBV11-3 and TRBJ2-1; the match to TRBD1 covers 7 bases. V trimming: 5 bases; J trimming: 1 base; junction bases outside the gene matches: 8. This CDR3 region has 16 residues. Germline V gives CDR1 SGHNT, CDR2 YENEEA. This chain's CDR3 is CASSLLADRSYNEQFF. For the CDR3, the DNA is TGTGCCAGCAGCCTGCTTGCGGACAGGTCCTACAATGAGCAGTTCTTC.

The chain joins TRBV7-9 to TRBJ2-5, with TRBD1 identical over 8 bases. The V gene's germline CDR1 is SEHNR and CDR2 FQNEAQ (reference sequence). The J segment lost 3 bases and the V segment lost 1 base, leaving 4 bases of the junction unmatched. The CDR3 covers 15 residues. This chain's CDR3 is CASSLGRTGKETQYF. The CDR3 region has the DNA TGTGCCAGCAGCTTAGGCCGGACAGGGAAAGAGACCCAGTACTTC.

In DNA, the CDR3 is TGCGCCAGCAGACCGTTGGCGGGCTCCTACGAGCAGTACTTC. Protein: CASRPLAGSYEQYF. The chain links TRBV4-1 to TRBJ2-7, with TRBD2 as a possible D gene (5 bases). V lost 6 bases to trimming and J lost 0 bases, with 12 bases between them. Germline lookup yields CDR1 MGHRA and CDR2 YSYEKL. This CDR3 region has 14 residues.

This clone was found a few times. This chain joins TRBV6-5 and TRBJ2-5; D is possibly TRBD2 (6 bases). CDR1 is MNHEY, CDR2 SVGAGI, per germline. The CDR3 is 13 amino acids. The V end was cut by 2 bases, the J end by 2 bases, with 6 bases between. CDR3: CASSYAGQETQYF. The CDR3 nucleotides are TGTGCCAGCAGTTACGCGGGACAAGAGACCCAGTACTTC.

The CDR3 DNA reads as TGCGCCAGCAGCTCACAGGGTGGTGAGTCCTACGAGCAGTACTTC. Encoded protein: CASSSQGGESYEQYF. This rearrangement joins TRBV5-1 to TRBJ2-7; D is possibly TRBD1 (6 bases). This CDR3 is 15 amino acids long. Germline CDR1 and CDR2: SGHRS and YFSETQ. V lost 3 bases to trimming and J lost 1 base, with 14 bases between them.

The chain employs TRBV30 and TRBJ2-1; D call uncertain. CDR1 is GTSNPN and CDR2 is SVGIG in the germline V gene (reference sequence). The CDR3 runs to 12 residues. V dropped 0 bases and J dropped 9 bases, with 9 bases sitting between them. In DNA form, the CDR3 reads TGTGCCTGGAGTGTAACCTCGGTTGAGCAGTTCTTC. It codes for CAWSVTSVEQFF. The whole variable domain, remainder taken from reference TRBV30 and TRBJ2-1, is SQTIHQWPATLVQPVGSPLSLECTVEGTSNPNLYWYRQAAGRGLQLLFYSVGIGQISSEVPQNLSASRPQDRQFILSSKKLLLSDSGFYLCAWSVTSVEQFFGPGTRLTVL.

The V gene is TRBV5-4, the J gene TRBJ2-5; possibly TRBD2 for D (6 bases). There are 16 residues in the CDR3. Germline CDR1 reads SGHNT; CDR2 reads YYREEE (reference sequence). V dropped 0 bases and J dropped 0 bases, with 12 bases sitting between them. The CDR3 sequence: CASSLVSGGYQETQYF. The DNA for the CDR3 is TGTGCCAGCAGCTTGGTGAGCGGAGGGTACCAAGAGACCCAGTACTTC.